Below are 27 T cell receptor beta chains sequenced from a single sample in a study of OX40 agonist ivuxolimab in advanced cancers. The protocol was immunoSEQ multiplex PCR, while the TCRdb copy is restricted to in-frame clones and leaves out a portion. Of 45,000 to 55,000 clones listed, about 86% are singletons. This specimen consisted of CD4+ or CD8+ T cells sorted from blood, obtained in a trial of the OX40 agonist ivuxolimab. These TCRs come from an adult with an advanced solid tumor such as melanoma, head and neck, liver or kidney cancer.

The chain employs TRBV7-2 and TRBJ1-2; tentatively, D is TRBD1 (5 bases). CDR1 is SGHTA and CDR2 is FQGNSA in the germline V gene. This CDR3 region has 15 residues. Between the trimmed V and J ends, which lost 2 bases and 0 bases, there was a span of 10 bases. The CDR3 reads CASSLLGLSNYGYTF. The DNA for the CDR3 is TGTGCCAGCAGCTTATTGGGGCTGTCTAACTATGGCTACACCTTC.

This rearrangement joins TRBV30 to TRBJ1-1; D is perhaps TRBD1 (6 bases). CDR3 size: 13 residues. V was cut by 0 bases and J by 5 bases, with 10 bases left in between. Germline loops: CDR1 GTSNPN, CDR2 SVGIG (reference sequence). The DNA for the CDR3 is TGTGCCTGGAGTGTACAGGGCGAGACTGAAGCTTTCTTT. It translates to CAWSVQGETEAFF. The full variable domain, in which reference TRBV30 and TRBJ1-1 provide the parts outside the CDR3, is SQTIHQWPATLVQPVGSPLSLECTVEGTSNPNLYWYRQAAGRGLQLLFYSVGIGQISSEVPQNLSASRPQDRQFILSSKKLLLSDSGFYLCAWSVQGETEAFFGQGTRLTVV.

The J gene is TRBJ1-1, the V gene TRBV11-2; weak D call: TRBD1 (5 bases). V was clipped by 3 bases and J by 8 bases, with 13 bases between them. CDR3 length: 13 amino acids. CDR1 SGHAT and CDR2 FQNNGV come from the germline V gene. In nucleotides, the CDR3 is TGTGCCAGCAGCTTTAGGGACGTTACAGAAGCTTTCTTT. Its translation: CASSFRDVTEAFF. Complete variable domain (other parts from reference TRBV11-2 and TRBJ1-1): EAGVAQSPRYKIIEKRQSVAFWCNPISGHATLYWYQQILGQGPKLLIQFQNNGVVDDSQLPKDRFSAERLKGVDSTLKIQPAKLEDSAVYLCASSFRDVTEAFFGQGTRLTVV.

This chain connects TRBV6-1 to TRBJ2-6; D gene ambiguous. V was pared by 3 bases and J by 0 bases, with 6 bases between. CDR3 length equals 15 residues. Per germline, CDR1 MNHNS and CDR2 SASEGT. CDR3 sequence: CASSDQYSGANVLTF. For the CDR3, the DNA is TGTGCCAGCAGTGATCAGTACTCTGGGGCCAACGTCCTGACTTTC.

CDR3 coding DNA: TGTGCCAGCAGCTTAGCCCCCCTAGCGGGCACAGATACGCAGTATTTT. Its protein is CASSLAPLAGTDTQYF. This sequence joins TRBV7-2 and TRBJ2-3; 7 bases match TRBD2. Germline V lookup: CDR1 SGHTA, CDR2 FQGNSA. V gave up 0 bases and J gave up 1 base; unmatched junction bases: 4. The CDR3 length is 16 residues.

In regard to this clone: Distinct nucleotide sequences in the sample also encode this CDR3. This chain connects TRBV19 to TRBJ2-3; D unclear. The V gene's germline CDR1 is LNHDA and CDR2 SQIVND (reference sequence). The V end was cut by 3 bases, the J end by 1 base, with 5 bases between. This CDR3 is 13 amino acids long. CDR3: CASSIDGTDTQYF. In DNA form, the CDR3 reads TGTGCCAGTAGTATCGATGGCACAGATACGCAGTATTTT.

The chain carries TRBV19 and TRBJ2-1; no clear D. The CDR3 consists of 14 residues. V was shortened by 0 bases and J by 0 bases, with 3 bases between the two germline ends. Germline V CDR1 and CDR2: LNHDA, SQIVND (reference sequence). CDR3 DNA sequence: TGTGCCAGTAGTATAGATAGCTCCTACAATGAGCAGTTCTTC. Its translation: CASSIDSSYNEQFF.

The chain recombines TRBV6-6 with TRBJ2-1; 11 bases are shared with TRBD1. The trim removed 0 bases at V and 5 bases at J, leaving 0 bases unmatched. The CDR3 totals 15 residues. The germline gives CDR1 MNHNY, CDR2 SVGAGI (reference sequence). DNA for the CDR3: TGTGCCAGCAGTTACTCGGGACAGGGGGACAATGAGCAGTTCTTC. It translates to CASSYSGQGDNEQFF.

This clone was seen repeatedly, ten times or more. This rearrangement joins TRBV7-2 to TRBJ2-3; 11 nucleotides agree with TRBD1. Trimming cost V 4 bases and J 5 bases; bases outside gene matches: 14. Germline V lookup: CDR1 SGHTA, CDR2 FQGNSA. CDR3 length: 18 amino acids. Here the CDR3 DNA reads TGTGCCAGCAGCTCAACCAACCCGGACAGGGGGCTTGTAGATACGCAGTATTTT. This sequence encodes CASSSTNPDRGLVDTQYF. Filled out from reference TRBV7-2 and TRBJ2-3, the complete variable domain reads GAGVSQSPSNKVTEKGKDVELRCDPISGHTALYWYRQSLGQGLEFLIYFQGNSAPDKSGLPSDRFSAERTGGSVSTLTIQRTQQEDSAVYLCASSSTNPDRGLVDTQYFGPGTRLTVL.

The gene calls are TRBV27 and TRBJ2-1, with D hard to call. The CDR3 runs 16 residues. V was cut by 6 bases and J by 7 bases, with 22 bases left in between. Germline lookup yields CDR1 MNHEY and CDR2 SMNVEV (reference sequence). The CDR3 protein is CASSPDGSTSVNEQFF. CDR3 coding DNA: TGTGCCAGCAGCCCAGACGGCAGTACCTCGGTGAATGAGCAGTTCTTC.

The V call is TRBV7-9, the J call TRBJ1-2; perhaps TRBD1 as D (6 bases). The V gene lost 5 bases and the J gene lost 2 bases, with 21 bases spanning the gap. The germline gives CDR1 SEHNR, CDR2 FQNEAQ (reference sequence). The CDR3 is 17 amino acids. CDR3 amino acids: CASSEITTGGLNYGYTF. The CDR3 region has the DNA TGTGCCAGCAGCGAAATAACCACCGGGGGGCTCAACTATGGCTACACCTTC. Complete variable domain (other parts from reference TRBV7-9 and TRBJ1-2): DTGVSQNPRHKITKRGQNVTFRCDPISEHNRLYWYRQTLGQGPEFLTYFQNEAQLEKSRLLSDRFSAERPKGSFSTLEIQRTEQGDSAMYLCASSEITTGGLNYGYTFGSGTRLTVV.

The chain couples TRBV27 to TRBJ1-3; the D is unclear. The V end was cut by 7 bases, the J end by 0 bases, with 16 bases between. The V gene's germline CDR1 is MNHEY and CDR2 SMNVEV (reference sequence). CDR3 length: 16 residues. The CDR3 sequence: CASIFPRTDSGNTIYF. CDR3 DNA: TGTGCCAGCATTTTCCCTCGAACGGACTCTGGAAACACCATATATTTT.

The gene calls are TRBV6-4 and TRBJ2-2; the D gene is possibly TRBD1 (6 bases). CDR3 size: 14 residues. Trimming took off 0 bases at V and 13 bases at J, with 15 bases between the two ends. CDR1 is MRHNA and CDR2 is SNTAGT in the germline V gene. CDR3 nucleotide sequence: TGTGCCAGCAGTGACTCCCTGGGGGCAGGCGTGCTGTTTTTT. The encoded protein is CASSDSLGAGVLFF.

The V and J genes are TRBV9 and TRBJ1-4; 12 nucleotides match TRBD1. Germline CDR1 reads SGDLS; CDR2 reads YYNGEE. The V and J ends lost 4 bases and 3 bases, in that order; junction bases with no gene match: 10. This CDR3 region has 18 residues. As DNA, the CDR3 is TGTGCCAGCAGCCCCGGGACAGGGGGCGTTCTGGCTAATGAAAAACTGTTTTTT. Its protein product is CASSPGTGGVLANEKLFF.

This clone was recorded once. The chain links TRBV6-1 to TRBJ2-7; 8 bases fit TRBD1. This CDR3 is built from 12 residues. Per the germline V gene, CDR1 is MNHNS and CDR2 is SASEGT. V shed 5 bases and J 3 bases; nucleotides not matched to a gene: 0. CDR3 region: CASSTGGYEQYV. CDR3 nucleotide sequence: TGTGCCAGCAGTACAGGGGGCTACGAGCAGTACGTC.

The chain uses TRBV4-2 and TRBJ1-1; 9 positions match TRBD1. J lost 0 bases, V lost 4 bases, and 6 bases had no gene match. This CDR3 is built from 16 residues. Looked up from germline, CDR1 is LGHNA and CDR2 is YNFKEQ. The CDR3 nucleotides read TGTGCCAGCAGCCGAGGGACAGGGAGGCTGAACACTGAAGCTTTCTTT. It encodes CASSRGTGRLNTEAFF.

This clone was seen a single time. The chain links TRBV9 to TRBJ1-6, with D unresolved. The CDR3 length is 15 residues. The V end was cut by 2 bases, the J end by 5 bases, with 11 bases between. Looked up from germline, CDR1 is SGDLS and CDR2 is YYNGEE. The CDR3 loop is CASSVSVFDNSPLHF. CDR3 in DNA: TGTGCCAGCAGCGTTTCAGTTTTCGATAATTCACCCCTCCACTTT.

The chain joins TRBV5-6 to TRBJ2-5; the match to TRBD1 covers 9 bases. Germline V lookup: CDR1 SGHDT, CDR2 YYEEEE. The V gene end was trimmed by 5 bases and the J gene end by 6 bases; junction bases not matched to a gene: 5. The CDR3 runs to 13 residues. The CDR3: CASSLQGAKTQYF. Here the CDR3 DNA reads TGTGCCAGCAGTTTACAGGGGGCCAAGACCCAGTACTTC.

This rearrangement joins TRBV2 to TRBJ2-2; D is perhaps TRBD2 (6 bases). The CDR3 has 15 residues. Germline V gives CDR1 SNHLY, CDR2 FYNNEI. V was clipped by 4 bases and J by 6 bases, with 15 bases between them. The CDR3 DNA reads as TGTGCCAGCAGTGCGGGGGATGTGGCCCCCGGGGAGCTGTTTTTT. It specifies CASSAGDVAPGELFF. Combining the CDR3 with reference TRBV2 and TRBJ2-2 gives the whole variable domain EPEVTQTPSHQVTQMGQEVILRCVPISNHLYFYWYRQILGQKVEFLVSFYNNEISEKSEIFDDQFSVERPDGSNFTLKIRSTKLEDSAMYFCASSAGDVAPGELFFGEGSRLTVL.

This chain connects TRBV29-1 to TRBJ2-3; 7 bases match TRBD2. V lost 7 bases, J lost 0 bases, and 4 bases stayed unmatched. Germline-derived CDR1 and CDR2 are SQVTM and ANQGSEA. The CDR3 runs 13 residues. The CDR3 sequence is CSALADSTDTQYF. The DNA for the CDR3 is TGCAGCGCGCTAGCGGATAGCACAGATACGCAGTATTTT.

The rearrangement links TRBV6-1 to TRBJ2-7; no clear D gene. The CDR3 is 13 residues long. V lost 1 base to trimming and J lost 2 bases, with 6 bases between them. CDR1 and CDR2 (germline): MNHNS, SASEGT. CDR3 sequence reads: CASSEGLAYEQYV. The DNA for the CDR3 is TGTGCCAGCAGTGAAGGGTTGGCCTACGAGCAGTACGTC.

CDR3 region: CASSQEVPSGPYNQPQHF. In nucleotides, the CDR3 is TGCGCCAGCAGCCAAGAAGTGCCATCAGGTCCCTACAATCAGCCCCAGCATTTT. This chain joins TRBV4-1 and TRBJ1-5; D gene unclear. Trimming took 0 bases from V and 3 from J, leaving 18 bases between them. Looked up from germline, CDR1 is MGHRA and CDR2 is YSYEKL. There are 18 residues in the CDR3.

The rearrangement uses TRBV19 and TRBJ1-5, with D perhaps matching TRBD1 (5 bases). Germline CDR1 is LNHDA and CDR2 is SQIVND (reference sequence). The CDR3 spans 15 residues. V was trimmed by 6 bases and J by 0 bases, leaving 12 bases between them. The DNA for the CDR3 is TGTGCCAGTAGGACAGAAAACTATAGCAATCAGCCCCAGCATTTT. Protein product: CASRTENYSNQPQHF. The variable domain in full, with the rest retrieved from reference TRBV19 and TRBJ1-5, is DGGITQSPKYLFRKEGQNVTLSCEQNLNHDAMYWYRQDPGQGLRLIYYSQIVNDFQKGDIAEGYSVSREKKESFPLTVTSAQKNPTAFYLCASRTENYSNQPQHFGDGTRLSIL.

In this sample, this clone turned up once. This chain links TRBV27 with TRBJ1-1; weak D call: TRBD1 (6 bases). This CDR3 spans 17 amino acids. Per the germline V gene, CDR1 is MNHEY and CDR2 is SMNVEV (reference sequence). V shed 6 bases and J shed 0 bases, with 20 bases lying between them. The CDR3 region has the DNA TGTGCCAGCAGGCCGACAGGAACGTGGGGAATGAACACTGAAGCTTTCTTT. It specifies CASRPTGTWGMNTEAFF.

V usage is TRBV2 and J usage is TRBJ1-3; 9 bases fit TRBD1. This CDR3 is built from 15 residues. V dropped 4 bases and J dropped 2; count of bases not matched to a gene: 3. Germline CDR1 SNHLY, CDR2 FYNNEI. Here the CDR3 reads CASSATGGAGNTIYF. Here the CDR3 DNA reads TGTGCCAGCAGTGCTACAGGGGGCGCTGGAAACACCATATATTTT.

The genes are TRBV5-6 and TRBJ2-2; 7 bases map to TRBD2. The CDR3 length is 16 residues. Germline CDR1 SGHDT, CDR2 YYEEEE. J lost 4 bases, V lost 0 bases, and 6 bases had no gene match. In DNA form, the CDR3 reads TGTGCCAGCAGCTTGGCTAGCGGTCGAGTCACCGGGGAGCTGTTTTTT. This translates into CASSLASGRVTGELFF.

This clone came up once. The CDR3 DNA follows: TGTGCCAGCAGCTTGATGGGTAGCGGAACAGATACGCAGTATTTT. Protein product: CASSLMGSGTDTQYF. The rearrangement uses TRBV7-6 and TRBJ2-3; TRBD2 might be the D (6 bases). Per the germline V gene, CDR1 is SGHVS and CDR2 is FNYEAQ. CDR3 size: 15 residues. Deletions cut 3 bases from V and 3 bases from J, with 13 bases between.